This TCR beta chain was retrieved from a study of long-term antiretroviral therapy in people with HIV. Survey-level immunoSEQ v3.0 assays were run. TCRdb's copy holds only in-frame clones and misses some; the assay was immunoSEQ multiplex PCR. In the table there are about 30,000 clones, around 82% of which are singletons. CDR1 is MNHNS and CDR2 is SASEGT in the germline V gene. CDR3 length equals 14 residues. V lost 8 bases and J 5 bases, leaving 16 bases between the germline ends. The sequences come from unsorted PBMCs, collected 3 years after starting antiretroviral therapy. V gene TRBV6-1 combines with J gene TRBJ1-5, with a tentative D call TRBD1 (6 bases). The sequence came from a middle-aged man with HIV. CDR3 coding DNA: TGTGCCAGCGTGGACGTGGGGGCCTATCAGCCCCAGCATTTT. It codes for CASVDVGAYQPQHF.